The 16 T cell receptor beta chains below all came from one sample that was sequenced in a study of neurological immune-mediated disorders. Each CDR3 protein is one row after TCRdb ran MiXCR on the 5' RACE reads. The sample yields more than 100,000 distinct CDR3 sequences, 11% seen once. Time point given: longitudinal time-point 3. Sequences were obtained from PBMCs. The receptors were gathered from a female donor with HTLV-1-associated myelopathy (HAM/TSP).

This clonotype was detected many times. The rearrangement links TRBV20-1 to TRBJ2-3, with 9 bases identical to TRBD1. Germline V lookup: CDR1 DFQATT, CDR2 SNEGSKA (reference sequence). There are 15 residues in the CDR3. Unmatched junction bases numbered 8, after V lost 3 bases and J lost 4 bases. The CDR3 DNA reads TGCAGTGCTAGGGGAACCAGGGACAGGGCAGATACGCAGTATTTT. This codes for CSARGTRDRADTQYF.

This clonotype was detected many times. The chain has TRBV6-5 and TRBJ2-7; maybe TRBD2 (5 bases). There are 13 residues in the CDR3. The germline V and J ends were trimmed by 7 bases and 2 bases, with 12 bases remaining between them. Germline values: CDR1 MNHEY, CDR2 SVGAGI. Here the CDR3 reads CASIQSGTYEQYF. Written as DNA, the CDR3 is TGTGCCAGCATCCAAAGCGGAACCTACGAGCAGTACTTC.

The table lists this clonotype with many counts. The chain has TRBV5-1 and TRBJ2-2; a possible D gene is TRBD2 (6 bases). There are 15 residues in the CDR3. Trimming left V 4 bases short and J 1 base short, with 11 bases between. Per the germline V gene, CDR1 is SGHRS and CDR2 is YFSETQ. CDR3 protein: CASSRGTENTGELFF. CDR3 coding DNA: TGCGCCAGCAGCCGGGGGACGGAGAACACCGGGGAGCTGTTTTTT.

This clonotype was recorded at least ten times. V gene TRBV5-1 combines with J gene TRBJ2-6; D remains ambiguous. Germline V gene lookup returns CDR1 SGHRS and CDR2 YFSETQ. Trimming took off 2 bases at V and 0 bases at J, with 6 bases between the two ends. The CDR3 runs to 15 residues. The CDR3 region is CASSFQVSGANVLTF. The CDR3 DNA follows: TGCGCCAGCAGCTTTCAGGTCTCTGGGGCCAACGTCCTGACTTTC.

This clonotype came up a few times. V gene TRBV6-2 or TRBV6-3 combines with J gene TRBJ1-5; a weak D match, TRBD1 (6 bases). Trimming took 6 bases from V and 9 from J, leaving 21 bases between them. The CDR3 has 15 residues. Germline V gene data show CDR1 as MNHEY and CDR2 as SVGEGT. Written as DNA, the CDR3 is TGTGCCAGCAGATACAGGACAGCCAGGATGACGCCCCAGCATTTT. It translates to CASRYRTARMTPQHF.

This clonotype was detected many times. This rearrangement joins TRBV6-2 or TRBV6-3 to TRBJ2-2; 8 nucleotides line up with TRBD2. The germline CDR1 and CDR2 sequences are MNHEY and SVGEGT. This CDR3 spans 14 amino acids. J lost 5 bases, V lost 6 bases, and 5 bases had no gene match. CDR3: CASRPGGQTGELFF. CDR3 sequence (DNA): TGTGCCAGCAGGCCGGGGGGGCAAACCGGGGAGCTGTTTTTT.

This clonotype was counted ten times or more. The chain combines TRBV5-1 with TRBJ2-7, with TRBD1 identical over 9 bases. The germline CDR1 and CDR2 sequences are SGHRS and YFSETQ. The CDR3 has 15 residues. V trimming: 1 base; J trimming: 2 bases; junction bases outside the gene matches: 4. The CDR3 is CASSLTGGYTYEQYF. The DNA for the CDR3 is TGCGCCAGCAGCTTGACAGGGGGCTACACCTACGAGCAGTACTTC.

V is TRBV29-1 and J is TRBJ2-2; D unresolved. CDR3 size: 15 residues. Trimming cost V 5 bases and J 1 base, with 14 bases left between them. Germline-derived CDR1 and CDR2 are SQVTM and ANQGSEA. CDR3 nucleotide sequence: TGCAGCGTTCGTGGGGATCCCCTGAACACCGGGGAGCTGTTTTTT. This sequence encodes CSVRGDPLNTGELFF.

The V and J genes are TRBV20-1 and TRBJ2-1; 10 bases are a match to TRBD2. The CDR3 consists of 13 residues. Looked up from germline, CDR1 is DFQATT and CDR2 is SNEGSKA (reference sequence). Germline trimming cut 6 bases from V and 4 bases from J; bases unmatched to any gene: 3. The CDR3 nucleotides read TGCAGTGCCGTAGCGGGGGGTTACAATGAGCAGTTCTTC. Translating it yields CSAVAGGYNEQFF.

At least ten counts were recorded for this clonotype. The chain uses TRBV27 and TRBJ1-5; D unresolved. The CDR3 consists of 15 residues. Trimming took off 8 bases at V and 3 bases at J, with 17 bases between the two ends. Germline assignment: CDR1 MNHEY and CDR2 SMNVEV (reference sequence). The CDR3, as DNA: TGTGCCAGCTCCCGGGAAGGCCTCTTCAATCAGCCCCAGCATTTT. Translation: CASSREGLFNQPQHF.

This clonotype has at least ten counts. V gene TRBV18 combines with J gene TRBJ2-3; no definite D call. The length of the CDR3 is 16 residues. Germline V gives CDR1 KGHSH, CDR2 LQKENI. The germline V and J ends were trimmed by 2 bases and 2 bases, with 14 bases remaining between them. This CDR3 reads CASSPRQDVTTDTQYF. The CDR3 DNA reads TGTGCCAGCTCACCAAGGCAGGACGTAACCACAGATACGCAGTATTTT.

For this clonotype: A read error may be the cause here, since a much bigger clone is one base away. The J gene is TRBJ2-5, the V gene TRBV4-1; a weak D match, TRBD1 (5 bases). The V and J ends lost 3 bases and 11 bases respectively, with 22 bases between them. This CDR3 is 15 amino acids long. CDR1 and CDR2 from the germline V gene are MGHRA and YSYEKL. The CDR3 DNA reads as TGCGCCAGCAGCCAGGACACGGCCTCCTACAATGAGCAGTACTTC. This encodes CASSQDTASYNEQYF.

This clonotype was picked up many times. V and J are TRBV9 and TRBJ2-2; possibly TRBD2 for D (5 bases). The CDR3 loop spans 15 amino acids. Trimming removed 4 bases from V and 5 bases from J, with 15 bases in between. Germline-derived CDR1 and CDR2 are SGDLS and YYNGEE. Here the CDR3 reads CASSQRGLSTGELFF. DNA of the CDR3: TGTGCCAGCAGCCAACGAGGGCTTAGTACCGGGGAGCTGTTTTTT. Looking up the rest from reference TRBV9 and TRBJ2-2 gives the full variable domain: DSGVTQTPKHLITATGQRVTLRCSPRSGDLSVYWYQQSLDQGLQFLIQYYNGEERAKGNILERFSAQQFPDLHSELNLSSLELGDSALYFCASSQRGLSTGELFFGEGSRLTVL.

V and J are TRBV5-1 and TRBJ1-1; TRBD1 matches 7 bases. The CDR3 consists of 14 residues. V was pared by 0 bases and J by 5 bases, with 4 bases of the junction left unmatched. Germline CDR1 reads SGHRS; CDR2 reads YFSETQ. The DNA of the CDR3 is TGCGCCAGCAGCTTGGCAGGGGGTCGGACTGAAGCTTTCTTT. Its translation is CASSLAGGRTEAFF.

This clonotype was picked up many times. The chain recombines TRBV18 with TRBJ2-7, with TRBD2 matching 7 bases. The CDR3 runs to 14 residues. Germline V CDR1 and CDR2: KGHSH, LQKENI. J lost 5 bases, V lost 3 bases, and 7 bases had no gene match. CDR3 region: CASSPSSGPHEQYF. As DNA, the CDR3 is TGTGCCAGCTCACCTTCTAGCGGTCCTCACGAGCAGTACTTC.

This clonotype was seen repeatedly, ten times or more. J is TRBJ2-7 and V is TRBV11-2; perhaps TRBD1 as D (6 bases). Trimming removed 2 bases from V and 1 base from J, with 18 bases in between. The CDR3 has 17 amino acids. The germline V gene encodes CDR1 SGHAT and CDR2 FQNNGV. CDR3 DNA: TGTGCCAGCAGCTTACGGGCAGGGGAGTTCATTTCCTACGAGCAGTACTTC. Translation: CASSLRAGEFISYEQYF.